This TCR beta chain comes out of a study of shared clonotypes between healthy human individuals. Overall study findings and caveats: Generation probability values for non-shared clonotypes were lower than those for clonotypes shared by all four donors.

To note about this clone: Its antigen is currently unknown.

As originally analysed: ImmunoSEQ supplied junction-only sequences lacking quality scores, so filtering was different. TCRdb's copy holds only in-frame clones and misses some; the assay was immunoSEQ multiplex PCR. That table is the source of V, J and clone size, and D and trimming were worked out from the DNA. The sample consists of around 2.1 million clones, more than 85% of them appearing once. Trimming left V 11 bases short and J 0 bases short, with 13 bases between. CDR1 ENHRY and CDR2 SYGVKD come from the germline V gene. This CDR3 is 13 amino acids long. Terminally differentiated effector memory CD45RA+ cells were excluded from the naive CD8 cells, which were CD45RO-negative and positively selected for CCR7.

This receptor was taken from a man between 18 and 29 years old in good health. Some clones in this sample may be carry-over from other donors' samples. Sequencing used naive CD8+ T cells from PBMCs. The rearrangement links TRBV10-3 to TRBJ1-1; D ambiguous. Here the CDR3 DNA reads TGTGCCGCACTGGGTTCCATGAACACTGAAGCTTTCTTT. Residues: CAALGSMNTEAFF.